This T cell receptor (beta chain) stems from a study of blood T cell repertoires in COVID-19. Sequencing was performed with immunoSEQ multiplex PCR; in TCRdb, only in-frame clones are kept and a portion is missing. The repertoire holds over 150,000 clones, with around 84% as singletons. Germline V gene data show CDR1 as MNHNS and CDR2 as SASEGT. V trimming: 3 bases; J trimming: 10 bases; junction bases outside the gene matches: 12. The length of the CDR3 is 16 residues. In this sample, this clone turned up once. The specimen was peripheral blood. The J gene is TRBJ2-1, the V gene TRBV6-1, with 10 bases fitting TRBD1. The clonotype comes from a man in his forties with active or convalescent COVID-19. CDR3 amino acids: CASSDWGQGRPGEQFF. CDR3 DNA sequence: TGTGCCAGCAGTGACTGGGGACAGGGGCGACCAGGGGAGCAGTTCTTC.